This record looks at one TCR beta chain sequence and its context. The specificity of this receptor is unknown. No much larger clone is present one base from it, and per-base qualities are unavailable. What this sample's time point label stands for: about 28 days (+/-7) after the second vaccine dose. Because spike-specific TCR depth and breadth did not differ between the two schedules, AZD1222 recipients who got a second dose at roughly 4 weeks were pooled with those who got a second dose at roughly 12 weeks. The vaccinee samples were drawn from two UK trials, COV001 and COV002, one of which was a single-blind randomized controlled phase 2/3 trial testing AZD1222 (ChAdOx1 nCoV-19) in healthy adults. For TCRbeta chain sequencing, PBMC samples were collected from trial participants at day 0 and at day 28 after the second dose. The data were obtained in a study of T cell responses to AZD1222 COVID-19 vaccine (dated by TCRdb to 2020 to 2023). Describing the broader study: A total of just over 230 trial participants underwent TCR sequencing, of whom roughly 210 had received two doses of AZD1222 and about 25 had received two doses of the MenACWY control vaccine. Trial participants were enrolled into age subgroups of 18-55, 56-69 and 70-plus years, which contained roughly 140, 27 and 60 TCR-sequenced participants, respectively.

Taken from the germline V gene, the CDR1 and CDR2 loops are MNHEY and SVGEGT. The junction carries 6 bases between V and J, which are trimmed by 2 bases and 4 bases respectively. The CDR3 spans 12 residues, from the cysteine through the phenylalanine. Only CDR3 DNA remains: 36 bases, in frame from the first base. The CDR3 regions of human TCRbeta chains were subjected to immunosequencing. As for the original processing: TCRs in the repertoires were matched against a reference library of SARS-CoV-2-specific TCRs that had been generated with the MIRA antigen-specificity platform. Breadth was defined as the fraction of unique TCRs that were SARS-CoV-2-associated, and depth was defined as the fraction of total T cells that were SARS-CoV-2-associated. Using the MIRA data, each spike-specific TCR was assigned both to the spike region to which the TCR was reactive and to a CD4 or CD8 class. Log10-transformed breadth and depth values were compared by one-way ANOVA with Sidak's multiple comparisons tests. The table was pulled from immuneACCESS by TCRdb, which kept in-frame rearrangements only. Such tables lose some clones; where checked, under half of the loss comes from unresolved V genes, and the rest has no known cause. V and J calls and clone size are given by that table; D and trimming were obtained from the DNA. The sample contains about 110,000 clones, about 87% of them found a single time. The top ten clonotypes cover almost 6.5% of the sample.

On the study overall, not on this receptor specifically: Reportedly, close to half of the unique spike-specific TCRs recognized epitopes lying outside the regions that are mutated in the B.1.351 and B.1.1.7 variants. In the small 56-69-year group, the increase in depth fell short of significance, most likely because of low power. The vaccine-associated CD4 TCRs covered the entire spike protein, and the dominant responses fell in regions 160-218 and 743-854. Only five or six AZD1222 recipients were SARS-CoV-2 seropositive at baseline, limiting conclusions about previously exposed vaccinees. No day 14 peak-response samples were available, so repertoires were characterized only after the peak T cell response. Participants were mostly white British, with more females than males. The authors suggested clonal diversity may have been underestimated. Spike-specific TCR breadth and depth rose significantly after two AZD1222 doses compared with day 0 and with MenACWY recipients.

The V and J genes are TRBV6-2 or TRBV6-3 and TRBJ2-7; the D gene cannot be resolved reliably. This TCR derives from an adult who received the AZD1222 COVID-19 vaccine. The source material was peripheral blood, sampled 28 days after the second AZD1222 dose. The nucleotide sequence is TGTGCCAGCAGTTACGCCCATTACGAGCAGTACTTC. This is translated as CASSYAHYEQYF.